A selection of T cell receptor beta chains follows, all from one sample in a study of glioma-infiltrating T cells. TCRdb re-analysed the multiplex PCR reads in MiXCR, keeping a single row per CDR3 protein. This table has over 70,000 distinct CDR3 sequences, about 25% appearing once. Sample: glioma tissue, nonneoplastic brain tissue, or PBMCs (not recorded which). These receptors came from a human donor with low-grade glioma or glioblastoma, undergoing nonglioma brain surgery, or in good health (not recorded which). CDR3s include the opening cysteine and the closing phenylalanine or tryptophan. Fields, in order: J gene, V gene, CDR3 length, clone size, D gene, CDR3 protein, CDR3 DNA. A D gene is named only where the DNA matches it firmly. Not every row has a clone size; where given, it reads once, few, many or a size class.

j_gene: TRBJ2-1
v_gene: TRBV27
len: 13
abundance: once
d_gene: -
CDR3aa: CASSPGPAGEQFF
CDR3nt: TGTGCCAGCAGTCCGGGACCAGCGGGTGAGCAGTTCTTC

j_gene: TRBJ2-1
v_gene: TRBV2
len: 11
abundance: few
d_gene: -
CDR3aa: CASNNYNEQFF
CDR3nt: TGTGCCAGCAATAACTACAATGAGCAGTTCTTC

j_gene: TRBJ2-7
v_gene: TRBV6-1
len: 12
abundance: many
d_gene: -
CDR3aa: CASGVPTYEQYF
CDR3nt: TGTGCCAGCGGGGTTCCTACCTACGAGCAGTACTTC

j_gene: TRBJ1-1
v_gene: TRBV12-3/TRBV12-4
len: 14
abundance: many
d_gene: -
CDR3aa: CASSFQGQNTEAFF
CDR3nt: TGTGCCAGCAGTTTTCAGGGGCAGAACACTGAAGCTTTCTTT

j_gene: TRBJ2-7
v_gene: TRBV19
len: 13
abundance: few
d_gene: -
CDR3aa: CASSRARGFEQYF
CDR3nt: TGTGCCAGTAGTCGGGCCAGGGGTTTCGAGCAGTACTTC

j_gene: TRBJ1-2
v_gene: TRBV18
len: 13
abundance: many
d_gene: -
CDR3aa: CASSPSGDYGYTF
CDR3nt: TGTGCCAGCTCACCTTCCGGGGACTATGGCTACACCTTC

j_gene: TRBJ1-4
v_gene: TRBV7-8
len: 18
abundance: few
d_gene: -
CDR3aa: CASSLEGVRAGTYEKLFF
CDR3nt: TGTGCCAGCAGCTTAGAGGGAGTCCGTGCAGGAACCTATGAAAAACTGTTTTTT

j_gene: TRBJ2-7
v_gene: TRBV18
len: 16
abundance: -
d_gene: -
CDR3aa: CASSPTGHRSSYEQYF
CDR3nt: TGTGCCAGCTCACCAACCGGACACAGGAGCTCCTACGAGCAGTACTTC

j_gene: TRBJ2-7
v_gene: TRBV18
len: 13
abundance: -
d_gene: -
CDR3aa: CASSPGQLYEQYF
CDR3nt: TGTGCCAGCTCACCAGGGCAGCTTTACGAGCAGTACTTC

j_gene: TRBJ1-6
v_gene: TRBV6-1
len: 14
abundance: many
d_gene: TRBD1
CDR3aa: CASSRQGNNSPLHF
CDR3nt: TGTGCCAGTTCAAGACAGGGAAATAATTCACCCCTCCACTTT

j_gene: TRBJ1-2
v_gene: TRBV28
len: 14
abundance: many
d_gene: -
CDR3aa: CASDDRQTFYGYTF
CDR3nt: TGTGCCAGCGACGACCGACAGACGTTCTATGGCTACACCTTC

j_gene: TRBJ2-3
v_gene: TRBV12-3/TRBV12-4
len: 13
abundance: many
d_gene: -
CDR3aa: CASSLGPTDTQYF
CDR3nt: TGCGCCAGCAGCTTGGGACCCACAGATACGCAGTATTTT

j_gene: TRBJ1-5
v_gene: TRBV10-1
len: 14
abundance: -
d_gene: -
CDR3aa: CASSLVIRHQSQHF
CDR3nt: TGCGCCAGCAGTTTGGTTATACGACATCAGTCCCAGCATTTT

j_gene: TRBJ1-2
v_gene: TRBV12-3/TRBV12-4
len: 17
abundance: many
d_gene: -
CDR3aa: CASSLGEGRRGGYGYTF
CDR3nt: TGTGCCAGCAGTCTGGGCGAAGGCCGACGGGGAGGATATGGCTACACCTTC

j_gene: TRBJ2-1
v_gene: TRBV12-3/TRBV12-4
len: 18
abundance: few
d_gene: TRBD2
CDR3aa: CASSLAGLAGESTMKQFF
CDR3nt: TGTGCCAGCAGTTTAGCCGGACTAGCGGGAGAGAGTACAATGAAGCAGTTCTTC

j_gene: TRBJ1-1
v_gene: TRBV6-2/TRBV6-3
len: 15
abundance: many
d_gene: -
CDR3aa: CASSYDPRGSLSTFF
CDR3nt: TGTGCCAGCAGTTACGATCCTAGGGGGTCACTTTCGACTTTCTTT

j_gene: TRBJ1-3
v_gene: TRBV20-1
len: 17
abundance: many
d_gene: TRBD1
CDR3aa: CSAGGPRGQRLGNTIYF
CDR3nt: TGCAGTGCCGGAGGCCCTCGGGGACAGCGACTTGGAAACACCATATATTTT